The clone carrying this T cell receptor beta chain appeared a few times. TCRdb processed the multiplex PCR reads anew with MiXCR; each CDR3 protein has one entry. The table includes some 150,000 distinct CDR3 sequences, around 35% detected once. The lymph nodes were axillary draining lymph nodes from breast cancer patients. This sample is part of a study of breast tumors, draining lymph nodes, adjacent tissues. This CDR3 has 13 residues. The trim removed 3 bases at V and 6 bases at J, leaving 2 bases unmatched. CDR1 and CDR2 (germline): MNHEY, SMNVEV (reference sequence). The sample consisted of axillary lymph node tissue. The receptor was isolated from a female donor with breast cancer. Some clones in this sample may be carry-over from other donors' samples. The V call is TRBV27, the J call TRBJ1-5; 7 positions agree with TRBD1. The CDR3 region is CASSLDRTQPQHF. In DNA form, the CDR3 reads TGTGCCAGCAGTTTGGACAGGACTCAGCCCCAGCATTTT.